Listed below are T cell receptor beta chains from one sample, sequenced in a study of Ad26.COV2.S vaccination and SARS-CoV-2 variants. TCRdb's copy holds only in-frame clones and misses some; the assay was immunoSEQ multiplex PCR. In the table there are over 400,000 clones, 90% of which are singletons. This specimen was peripheral blood, taken in a trial of Ad26.COV2.S vaccine versus placebo. These receptors came from a person aged 18-60 years who received the Ad26.COV2.S COVID-19 vaccine or a placebo. The CDR3 runs from the conserved cysteine through the conserved F or W. The D gene is left open where the match is weak. Size values are once, few and many counts, or a class for expanded clones, and some rows have none.

CDR3: CASSPDRAGNSPLHF
DNA: TGTGCCAGTAGCCCGGACAGGGCAGGGAATTCACCCCTCCACTTT
J: TRBJ1-6
V: TRBV19
D: TRBD1
size: .

CDR3: CASSHQNTEAFF
DNA: TGTGCCAGCAGTCATCAGAACACTGAAGCTTTCTTT
J: TRBJ1-1
V: TRBV28
D: .
size: .

CDR3: CAPGQGLYEQYF
DNA: TGTGCACCGGGACAGGGTCTATACGAGCAGTACTTC
J: TRBJ2-7
V: TRBV28
D: TRBD1
size: few

CDR3: CASSFRTGGGELFF
DNA: TGCGCCAGCAGCTTTCGGACAGGGGGCGGGGAGCTGTTTTTT
J: TRBJ2-2
V: TRBV5-1
D: TRBD1
size: .

CDR3: CASSEGQGNEKLFF
DNA: TGTGCCAGCAGTGAAGGGCAGGGGAATGAAAAACTGTTTTTT
J: TRBJ1-4
V: TRBV6-1
D: .
size: few

CDR3: CASSLLSETQYF
DNA: TGTGCCAGCAGCTTACTATCAGAGACCCAGTACTTC
J: TRBJ2-5
V: TRBV7-2
D: .
size: .

CDR3: CASSRRGGYGYTF
DNA: TGTGCCAGCAGTCGGAGGGGCGGCTATGGCTACACCTTC
J: TRBJ1-2
V: TRBV28
D: .
size: .

CDR3: CASSLVTEAYGYTF
DNA: TGTGCCAGCAGCTTGGTTACTGAAGCCTATGGCTACACCTTC
J: TRBJ1-2
V: TRBV5-6
D: .
size: .

CDR3: CASNYRDSQETQYF
DNA: TGTGCCAGTAACTACCGGGACAGCCAAGAGACCCAGTACTTC
J: TRBJ2-5
V: TRBV28
D: TRBD1
size: .

CDR3: CATRGPGTVIGEQFF
DNA: TGTGCCACAAGGGGCCCCGGGACAGTAATCGGTGAGCAGTTCTTC
J: TRBJ2-1
V: TRBV6-5
D: TRBD1
size: .

CDR3: CASSRTALYVEQYF
DNA: TGTGCCAGCAGCCGGACGGCACTCTACGTCGAGCAGTACTTC
J: TRBJ2-7
V: TRBV5-8
D: .
size: .